The sequence of this TCR beta chain was determined in a study of blood T cell repertoires in COVID-19 (TCRdb year 2020). For the wider study: Samples from collaborators originated in the United States, Italy and Spain and spanned both the acute and convalescent phases of COVID-19. The prospective study material was composed of cDNA or gDNA derived from T cells, B-cell-depleted T cells, or PBMCs. The dataset comprised deeply sampled blood TCRbeta repertoires from subjects exposed to, actively infected with, or recovered from COVID-19. The repertoires were released in a freely available public database meant as a resource for research on the immune response to SARS-CoV-2. The samples were drawn from the first 160 participants of the ongoing ImmuneRACE study and from under 1,500 subjects provided by 6 global collaborators. A de-identified subject ID, COVID-19 status, age in years and sex were almost always included in the sample metadata. HLA class I and class II types, where available, came from metadata supplied by the sample provider rather than from assay-based typing.

Trimming removed 1 base from V and 3 bases from J, leaving 10 bases between the germline ends. The germline V gene yields MGHRA for CDR1 and YSYEKL for CDR2. The CDR3, from cysteine to phenylalanine, totals 14 residues. The read is trimmed to its CDR3 DNA, 42 bases read in frame from base 1. Each collaborating institution followed its own protocols to collect whole blood in K2EDTA tubes. For TCRbeta analysis, collaborators shipped samples as frozen whole blood, isolated PBMCs, or DNA extracted from either of those sample types. Study-wide findings and limitations: How much clinical and demographic metadata was included differed by source and by participant, and the metadata was provided uncurated.

The immunoSEQ Assay, a bias-controlled multiplex PCR, was used to amplify TCRbeta CDR3 regions from genomic DNA. The published analysis was carried out like this. The number of nucleated cells in each sample was estimated by amplification of reference gene primers within the assay. Sequence reads were collapsed and filtered to measure the absolute abundance of every unique TCRbeta CDR3 rearrangement. For each sample, productive Simpson clonality was calculated as the square root of Simpson's diversity index across productive rearrangements. The table was pulled from immuneACCESS by TCRdb, which kept in-frame rearrangements only. Such tables lose some clones; where checked, under half of the loss comes from unresolved V genes, and the rest has no known cause. That table supplies the V and J calls and clone size; D and trimming were determined from the DNA. Here the sample has approximately 140,000 clones; 87% occur a single time. 3.5% to 5% of the sample is in the top ten clones.

As concerns this clone: Its antigen is not yet known. No clone much larger than this one lies a single base away; base qualities are absent.

The source material was peripheral blood. This receptor was taken from a woman aged 60-75 years with active or convalescent COVID-19. The rearranged segments are TRBV4-1 and TRBJ2-7; TRBD2 is perhaps the D gene, given 5 matching bases. CDR3 sequence: CASSQGELGYEQYF. In nucleotides, the sequence is TGCGCCAGCAGCCAAGGGGAGTTAGGCTACGAGCAGTACTTC.